This T cell receptor (beta chain) was recovered during a study of blood T cell repertoires in COVID-19. The wider study: PBMCs, B-cell-depleted T cells, or T cells were the source of the cDNA or gDNA that made up the material.

The CDR3 runs 11 residues. CDR1 and CDR2 (germline): SQVTM, ANQGSEA. Trimming cost V 2 bases and J 6 bases, with 7 bases left between them. Assay used: immunoSEQ multiplex PCR; TCRdb lists only in-frame clones, some missing. The table records approximately 160,000 clones, more than 70% of them present only once. The receptor's source is a man aged 45 to 65 with active or convalescent COVID-19. The rearrangement joins TRBV29-1 to TRBJ1-1; D call uncertain. Source material: peripheral blood. CDR3 in amino acids: CSVEPSSEAFF. The CDR3 nucleotides read TGCAGCGTTGAACCGAGTTCTGAAGCTTTCTTT.